This T cell receptor (beta chain) was profiled in a study of regulatory T cells in long-lasting Graves disease. The TCR beta library used iRepertoire HTBI primers with Arm-PCR amplification of CDR3. TCRdb re-called the multiplex PCR reads through MiXCR, storing one row per CDR3 protein. The sample contains about 440,000 distinct CDR3 sequences, roughly 15% of which appear only once. The time point here: newly diagnosed GD, antithyroid drugs for less than 3 months. Making the TCR library involved RNA that had been extracted from PBMCs. Graves' disease diagnosis used American Thyroid Association guidelines. Patients were from an endocrinology department in Xi'an, China. This clonotype showed up many times. Antigen: not known. Study findings and constraints: New patients shared around 1,000 public clonotypes, and persistent patients shared more, with under 3,500.

The CDR3 is 14 amino acids. V gave up 6 bases and J gave up 9 bases; unmatched junction bases: 8. CDR1 MDHEN and CDR2 SYDVKM come from the germline V gene. These data also featured in a second study, about T cells in Graves' hyperthyroidism and ophthalmopathy. That investigation notes: Stable Graves' hyperthyroidism denoted no ophthalmopathy progression over 18 months.

The clonotype originates from a woman aged 25 to 45 with Graves disease. The V call is TRBV28, the J call TRBJ1-6, with 7 bases lining up with TRBD1. The sequenced sample was peripheral blood mononuclear cells (PBMCs), obtained at new diagnosis, from a patient treated with antithyroid drugs. The CDR3 nucleotides read TGTGCCAGCAGCAGACAGGGACTCGGTTCACCCCTCCACTTT. Translation gives CASSRQGLGSPLHF.